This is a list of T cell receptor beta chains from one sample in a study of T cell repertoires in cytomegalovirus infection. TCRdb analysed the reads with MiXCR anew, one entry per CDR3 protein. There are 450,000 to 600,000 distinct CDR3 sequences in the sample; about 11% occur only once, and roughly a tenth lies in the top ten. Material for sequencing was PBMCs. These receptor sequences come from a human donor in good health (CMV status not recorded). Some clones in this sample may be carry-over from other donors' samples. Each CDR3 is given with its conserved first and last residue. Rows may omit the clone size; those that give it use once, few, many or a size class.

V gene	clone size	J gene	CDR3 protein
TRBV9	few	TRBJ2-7	CASSRTASSYEQYF
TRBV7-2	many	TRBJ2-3	CASSPGYNTDTQYF
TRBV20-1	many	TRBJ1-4	CSAKRGLTNEKLFF
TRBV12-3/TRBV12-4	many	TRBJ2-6	CASRQGTLSGANVLTF
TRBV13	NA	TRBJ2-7	CASSLVLGESSYEQYF
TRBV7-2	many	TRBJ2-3	CASSSGLAGVADTQYF
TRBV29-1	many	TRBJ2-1	CSVEASGSYNEQFF
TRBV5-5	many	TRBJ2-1	CASMRTSGSNEQFF
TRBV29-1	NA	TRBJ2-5	CSVRQGAGETQYF
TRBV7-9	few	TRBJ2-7	CASSRIPSGLAGEGYF
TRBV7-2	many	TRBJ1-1	CASIPGQGFTEAFF
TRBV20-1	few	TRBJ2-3	CSARSSKGVDTQYF
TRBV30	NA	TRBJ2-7	CACDVTAYEQYF
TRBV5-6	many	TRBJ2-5	CASSLGGQGLETQYF
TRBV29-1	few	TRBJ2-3	CSVAGEYTDTQYF
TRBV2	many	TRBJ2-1	CASDRDGGGNEQFF
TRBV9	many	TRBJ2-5	CASSPGPTETQYF
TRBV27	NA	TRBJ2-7	CASSRDRGRGQYF
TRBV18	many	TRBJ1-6	CASSPIFGSSYNSPLHF
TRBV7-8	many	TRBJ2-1	CASSLGTSQAYNEQFF
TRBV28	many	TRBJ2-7	CASSLPSTGAGQYF
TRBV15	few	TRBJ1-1	CATSRGRGTEAFF
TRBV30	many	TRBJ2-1	CAWSLLAGVNKEFF
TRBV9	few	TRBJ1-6	CASSVGGGLNSPLHF
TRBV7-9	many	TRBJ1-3	CASSLRRFNEAGNTIYF
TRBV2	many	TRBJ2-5	CASSERGTQYF
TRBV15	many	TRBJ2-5	CATNRDLGTETQYF
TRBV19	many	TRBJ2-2	CASSTGSYTGELFF
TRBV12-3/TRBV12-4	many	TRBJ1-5	CASNEQGQPQHF
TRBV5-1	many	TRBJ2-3	CASSETAGGPVDTQYF
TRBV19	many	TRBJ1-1	CASSSDSEAFF
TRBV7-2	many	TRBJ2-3	CASSFRKAGEGTDTQYF
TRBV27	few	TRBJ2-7	CASSRDRDFYEQYF
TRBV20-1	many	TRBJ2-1	CSARELGGSSYNEQFF
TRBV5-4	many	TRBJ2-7	CASSLGPDRNSDEQYF
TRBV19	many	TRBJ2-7	CASTSNKGYEQYF
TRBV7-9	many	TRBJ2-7	CASSPTSGRSYEQYF